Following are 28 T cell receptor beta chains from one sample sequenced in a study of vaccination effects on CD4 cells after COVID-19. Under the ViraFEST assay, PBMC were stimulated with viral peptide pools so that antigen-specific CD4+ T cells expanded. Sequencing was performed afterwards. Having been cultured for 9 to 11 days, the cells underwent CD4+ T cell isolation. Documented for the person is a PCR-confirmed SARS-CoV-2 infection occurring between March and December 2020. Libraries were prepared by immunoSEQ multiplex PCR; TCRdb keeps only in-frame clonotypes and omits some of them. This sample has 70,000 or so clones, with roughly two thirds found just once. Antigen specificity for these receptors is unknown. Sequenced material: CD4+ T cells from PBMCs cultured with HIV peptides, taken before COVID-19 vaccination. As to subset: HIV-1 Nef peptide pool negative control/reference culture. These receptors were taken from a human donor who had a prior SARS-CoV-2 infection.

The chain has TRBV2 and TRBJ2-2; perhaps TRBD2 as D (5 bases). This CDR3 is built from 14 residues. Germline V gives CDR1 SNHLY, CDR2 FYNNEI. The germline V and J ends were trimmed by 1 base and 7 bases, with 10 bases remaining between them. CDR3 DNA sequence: TGTGCCAGCAGTGAAGTGGGAGACTTCGGGGAGCTGTTTTTT. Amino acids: CASSEVGDFGELFF.

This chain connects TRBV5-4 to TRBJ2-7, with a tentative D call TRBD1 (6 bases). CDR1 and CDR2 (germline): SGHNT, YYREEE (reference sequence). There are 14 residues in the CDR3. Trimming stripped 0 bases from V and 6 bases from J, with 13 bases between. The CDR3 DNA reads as TGTGCCAGCAGCTTGGAACAGGGAGAGGTCGAGCAGTACTTC. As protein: CASSLEQGEVEQYF.

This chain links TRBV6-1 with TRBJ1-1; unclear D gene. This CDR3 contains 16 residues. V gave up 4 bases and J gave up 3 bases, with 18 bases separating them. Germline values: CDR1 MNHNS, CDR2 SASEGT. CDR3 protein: CASSGQVAGRYTEAFF. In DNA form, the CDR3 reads TGTGCCAGCAGTGGCCAAGTGGCAGGCCGGTACACTGAAGCTTTCTTT.

CDR3 DNA sequence: TGCAGTGCTAGTAGCGGGAGTGATTCCTACGAGCAGTACTTC. The encoded protein is CSASSGSDSYEQYF. V and J are TRBV20-1 and TRBJ2-7; 9 bases agree with TRBD2. The germline V gene encodes CDR1 DFQATT and CDR2 SNEGSKA (reference sequence). CDR3 size: 14 residues. The ends lost 3 bases at V and 1 base at J; junction bases unmatched: 4.

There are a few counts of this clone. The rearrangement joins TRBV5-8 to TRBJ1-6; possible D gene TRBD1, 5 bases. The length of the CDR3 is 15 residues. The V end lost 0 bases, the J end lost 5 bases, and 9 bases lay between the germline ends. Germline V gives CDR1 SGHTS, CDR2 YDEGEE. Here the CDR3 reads CASSLGGPHNSPLHF. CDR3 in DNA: TGTGCCAGCAGCTTGGGGGGCCCCCATAATTCACCCCTCCACTTT.

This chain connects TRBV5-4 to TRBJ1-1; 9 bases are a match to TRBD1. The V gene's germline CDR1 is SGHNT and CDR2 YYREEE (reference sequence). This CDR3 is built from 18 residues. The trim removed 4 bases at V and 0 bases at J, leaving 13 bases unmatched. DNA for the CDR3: TGTGCCAGCAGCGGGGGTGTAGGACAGGGGATTTTGAACACTGAAGCTTTCTTT. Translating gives CASSGGVGQGILNTEAFF.

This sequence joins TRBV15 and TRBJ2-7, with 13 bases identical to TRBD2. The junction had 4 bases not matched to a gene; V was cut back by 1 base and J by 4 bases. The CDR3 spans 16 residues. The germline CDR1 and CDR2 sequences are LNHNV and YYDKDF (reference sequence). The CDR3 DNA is TGTGCCACCAGCAGAGGGGGACTAGCGGGGACTTACGAGCAGTACTTC. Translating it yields CATSRGGLAGTYEQYF.

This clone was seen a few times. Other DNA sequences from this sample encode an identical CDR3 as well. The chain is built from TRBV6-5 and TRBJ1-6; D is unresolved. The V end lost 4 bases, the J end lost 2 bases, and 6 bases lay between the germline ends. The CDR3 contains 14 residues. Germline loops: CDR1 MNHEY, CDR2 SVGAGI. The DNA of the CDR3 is TGTGCCAGCAGTTCTGGACCCTATAATTCACCCCTCCACTTT. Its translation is CASSSGPYNSPLHF.

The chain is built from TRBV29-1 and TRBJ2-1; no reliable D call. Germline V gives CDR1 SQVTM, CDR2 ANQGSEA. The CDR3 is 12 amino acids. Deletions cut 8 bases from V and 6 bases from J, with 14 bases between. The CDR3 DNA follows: TGCAGCTTTAAACTAAGTAGCAATGAGCAGTTCTTC. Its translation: CSFKLSSNEQFF.

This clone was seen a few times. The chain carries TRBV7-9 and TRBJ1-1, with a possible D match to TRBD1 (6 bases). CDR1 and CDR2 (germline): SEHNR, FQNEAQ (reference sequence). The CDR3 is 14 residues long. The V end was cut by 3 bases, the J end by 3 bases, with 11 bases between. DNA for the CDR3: TGTGCCAGCAGCTTTAACACAGGGTACACTGAAGCTTTCTTT. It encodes CASSFNTGYTEAFF.

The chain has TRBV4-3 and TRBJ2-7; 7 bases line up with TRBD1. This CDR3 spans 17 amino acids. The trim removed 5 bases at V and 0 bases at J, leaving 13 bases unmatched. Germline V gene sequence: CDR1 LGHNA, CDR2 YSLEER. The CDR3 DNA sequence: TGCGCCAGCAGCTACAGGACGGTGGGGGACAGCTCCTACGAGCAGTACTTC. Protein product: CASSYRTVGDSSYEQYF.

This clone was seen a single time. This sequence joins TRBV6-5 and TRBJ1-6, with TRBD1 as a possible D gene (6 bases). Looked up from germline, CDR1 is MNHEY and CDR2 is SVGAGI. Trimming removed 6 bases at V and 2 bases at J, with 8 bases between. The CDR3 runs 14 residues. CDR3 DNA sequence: TGTGCCAGCAGCCGACAGGCCTATAATTCACCCCTCCACTTT. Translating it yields CASSRQAYNSPLHF.

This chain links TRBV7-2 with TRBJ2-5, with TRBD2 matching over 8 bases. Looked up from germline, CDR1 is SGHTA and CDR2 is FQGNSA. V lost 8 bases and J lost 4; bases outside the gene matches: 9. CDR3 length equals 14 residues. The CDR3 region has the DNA TGTGCCAGCCTAGGCGGGGGGAGAGGAGAGACCCAGTACTTC. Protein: CASLGGGRGETQYF.

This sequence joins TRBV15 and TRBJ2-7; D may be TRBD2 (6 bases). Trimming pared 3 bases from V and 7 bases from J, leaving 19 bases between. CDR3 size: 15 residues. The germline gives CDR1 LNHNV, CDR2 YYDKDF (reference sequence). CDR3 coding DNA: TGTGCCACCAGCAGGTTAGCGGCATCCCGGGCGGAGCAGTACTTC. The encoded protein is CATSRLAASRAEQYF.

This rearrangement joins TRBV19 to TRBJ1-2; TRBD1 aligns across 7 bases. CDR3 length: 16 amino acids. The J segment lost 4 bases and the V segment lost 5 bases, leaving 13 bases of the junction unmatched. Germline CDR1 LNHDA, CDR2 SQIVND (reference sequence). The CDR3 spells CASSSTRQGVSYGYTF. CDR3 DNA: TGTGCCAGTAGTTCGACCCGACAGGGAGTAAGCTATGGCTACACCTTC.

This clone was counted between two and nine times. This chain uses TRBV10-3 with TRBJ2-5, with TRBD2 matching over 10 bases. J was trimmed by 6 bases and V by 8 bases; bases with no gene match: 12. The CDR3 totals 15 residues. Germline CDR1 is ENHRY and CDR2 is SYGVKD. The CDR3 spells CAIRGGLAVGQTQYF. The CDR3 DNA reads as TGTGCCATCCGAGGAGGACTAGCGGTTGGGCAGACCCAGTACTTC.

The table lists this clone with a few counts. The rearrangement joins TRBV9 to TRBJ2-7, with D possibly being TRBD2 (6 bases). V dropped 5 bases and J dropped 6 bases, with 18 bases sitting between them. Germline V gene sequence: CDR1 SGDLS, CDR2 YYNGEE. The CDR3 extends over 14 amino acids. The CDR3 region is CASSPDGRTREQYF. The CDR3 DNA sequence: TGTGCCAGCAGTCCCGATGGGAGGACCCGCGAGCAGTACTTC.

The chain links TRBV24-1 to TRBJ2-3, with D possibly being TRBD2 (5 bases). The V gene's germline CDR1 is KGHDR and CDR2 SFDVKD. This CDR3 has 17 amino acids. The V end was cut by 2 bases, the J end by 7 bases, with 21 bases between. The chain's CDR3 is CATSDSPGTPTANTQYF. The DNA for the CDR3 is TGTGCCACCAGTGATTCTCCGGGAACTCCCACCGCGAATACGCAGTATTTT.

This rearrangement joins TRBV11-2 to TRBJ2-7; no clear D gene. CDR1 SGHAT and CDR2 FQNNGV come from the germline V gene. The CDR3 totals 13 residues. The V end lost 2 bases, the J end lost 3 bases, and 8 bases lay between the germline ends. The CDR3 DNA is TGTGCCAGCAGCTTACAAGACCGCTACGAGCAGTACTTC. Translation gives CASSLQDRYEQYF. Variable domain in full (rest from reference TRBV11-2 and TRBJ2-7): EAGVAQSPRYKIIEKRQSVAFWCNPISGHATLYWYQQILGQGPKLLIQFQNNGVVDDSQLPKDRFSAERLKGVDSTLKIQPAKLEDSAVYLCASSLQDRYEQYFGPGTRLTVT.

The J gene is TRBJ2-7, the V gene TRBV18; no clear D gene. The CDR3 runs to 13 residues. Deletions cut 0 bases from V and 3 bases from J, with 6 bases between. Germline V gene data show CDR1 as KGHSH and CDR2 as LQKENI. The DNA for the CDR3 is TGTGCCAGCTCACCACCCACCTACTACGAGCAGTACTTC. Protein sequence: CASSPPTYYEQYF. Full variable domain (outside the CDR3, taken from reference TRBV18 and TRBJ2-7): NAGVMQNPRHLVRRRGQEARLRCSPMKGHSHVYWYRQLPEEGLKFMVYLQKENIIDESGMPKERFSAEFPKEGPSILRIQQVVRGDSAAYFCASSPPTYYEQYFGPGTRLTVT.

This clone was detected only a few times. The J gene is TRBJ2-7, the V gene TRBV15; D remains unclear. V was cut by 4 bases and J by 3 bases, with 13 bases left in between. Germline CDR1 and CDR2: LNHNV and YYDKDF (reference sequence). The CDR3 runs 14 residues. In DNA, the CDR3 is TGTGCCACCAGCAAGGACCTACAAGTCTACGAGCAGTACTTC. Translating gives CATSKDLQVYEQYF.

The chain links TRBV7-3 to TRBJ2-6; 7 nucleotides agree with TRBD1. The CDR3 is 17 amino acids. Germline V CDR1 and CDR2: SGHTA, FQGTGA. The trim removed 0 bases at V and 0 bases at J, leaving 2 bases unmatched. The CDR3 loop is CASSLTGTASGANVLTF. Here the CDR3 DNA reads TGTGCCAGCAGCTTAACTGGGACAGCCTCTGGGGCCAACGTCCTGACTTTC.

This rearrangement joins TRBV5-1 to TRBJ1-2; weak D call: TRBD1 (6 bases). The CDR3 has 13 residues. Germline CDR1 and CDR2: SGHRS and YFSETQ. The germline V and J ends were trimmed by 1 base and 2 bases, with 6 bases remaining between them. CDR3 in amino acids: CASSLQGNYGYTF. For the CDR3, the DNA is TGCGCCAGCAGCTTGCAGGGGAACTATGGCTACACCTTC.

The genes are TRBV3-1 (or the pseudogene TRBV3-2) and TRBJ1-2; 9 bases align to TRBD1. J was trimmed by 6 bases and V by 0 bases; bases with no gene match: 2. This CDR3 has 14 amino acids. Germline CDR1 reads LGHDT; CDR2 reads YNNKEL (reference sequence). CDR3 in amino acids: CASSQEGTGNGYTF. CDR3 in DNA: TGTGCCAGCAGCCAAGAGGGGACAGGGAATGGCTACACCTTC.

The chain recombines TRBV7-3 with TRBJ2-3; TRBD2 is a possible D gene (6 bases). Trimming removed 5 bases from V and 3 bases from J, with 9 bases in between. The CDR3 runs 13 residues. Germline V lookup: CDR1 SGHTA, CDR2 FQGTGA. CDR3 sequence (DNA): TGTGCCAGCAGCGAGACTAGGACAGATACGCAGTATTTT. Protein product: CASSETRTDTQYF. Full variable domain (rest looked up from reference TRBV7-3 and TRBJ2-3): GAGVSQTPSNKVTEKGKYVELRCDPISGHTALYWYRQSLGQGPEFLIYFQGTGAADDSGLPNDRFFAVRPEGSVSTLKIQRTERGDSAVYLCASSETRTDTQYFGPGTRLTVL.

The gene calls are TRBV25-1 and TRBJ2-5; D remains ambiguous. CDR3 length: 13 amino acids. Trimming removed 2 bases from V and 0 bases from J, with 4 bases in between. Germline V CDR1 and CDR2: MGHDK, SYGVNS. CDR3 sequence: CASSEEYQETQYF. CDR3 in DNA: TGTGCCAGCAGTGAAGAGTACCAAGAGACCCAGTACTTC.

CDR3 sequence reads: CASSLGASGAYNEQFF. Here the CDR3 DNA reads TGCGCCAGCAGCTTAGGCGCTAGCGGAGCCTACAATGAGCAGTTCTTC. This sequence joins TRBV5-1 and TRBJ2-1; 7 positions agree with TRBD2. There are 16 residues in the CDR3. CDR1 is SGHRS and CDR2 is YFSETQ in the germline V gene. V was pared by 2 bases and J by 2 bases, with 7 bases of the junction left unmatched.

CDR3 in DNA: TGTGCCAGCAAGGAGGGGGCGAGAGAAAAACTGTTTTTT. Residues: CASKEGAREKLFF. This chain joins TRBV6-5 and TRBJ1-4; 7 bases are a match to TRBD1. The germline V gene encodes CDR1 MNHEY and CDR2 SVGAGI. V shed 7 bases, J shed 8 bases, and the junction held 7 bases outside the gene matches. This CDR3 contains 13 residues.